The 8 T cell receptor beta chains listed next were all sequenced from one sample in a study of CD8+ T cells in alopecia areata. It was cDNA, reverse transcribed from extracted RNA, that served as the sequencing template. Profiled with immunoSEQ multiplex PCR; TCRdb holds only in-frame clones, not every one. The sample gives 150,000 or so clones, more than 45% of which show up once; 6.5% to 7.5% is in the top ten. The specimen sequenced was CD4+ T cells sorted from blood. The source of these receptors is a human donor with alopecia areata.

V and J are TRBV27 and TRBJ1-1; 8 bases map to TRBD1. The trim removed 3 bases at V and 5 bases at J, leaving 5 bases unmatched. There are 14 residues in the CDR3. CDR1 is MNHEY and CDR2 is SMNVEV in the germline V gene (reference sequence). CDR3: CASSFTGGGTEAFF. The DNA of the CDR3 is TGTGCCAGCAGTTTTACAGGGGGTGGAACTGAAGCTTTCTTT.

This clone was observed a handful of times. CDR3 DNA sequence: TGTGCCTGGAGTGTACTAGACGAGCAGTTCTTC. Translation gives CAWSVLDEQFF. The rearrangement links TRBV30 to TRBJ2-1, with TRBD2 as a possible D gene (5 bases). In germline, CDR1 is GTSNPN, CDR2 SVGIG (reference sequence). V was clipped by 0 bases and J by 10 bases, with 7 bases between them. The CDR3 loop spans 11 amino acids. The full variable domain, rest sourced from reference TRBV30 and TRBJ2-1, is SQTIHQWPATLVQPVGSPLSLECTVEGTSNPNLYWYRQAAGRGLQLLFYSVGIGQISSEVPQNLSASRPQDRQFILSSKKLLLSDSGFYLCAWSVLDEQFFGPGTRLTVL.

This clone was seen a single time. The CDR3 is CASSEYQGDGYTF. The CDR3 DNA follows: TGTGCCAGCAGTGAATATCAGGGCGATGGCTACACCTTC. The chain joins TRBV25-1 to TRBJ1-2, with a weak D call TRBD1 (5 bases). This CDR3 spans 13 amino acids. Trimming took 0 bases from V and 6 from J, leaving 8 bases between them. CDR1 and CDR2 (germline): MGHDK, SYGVNS.

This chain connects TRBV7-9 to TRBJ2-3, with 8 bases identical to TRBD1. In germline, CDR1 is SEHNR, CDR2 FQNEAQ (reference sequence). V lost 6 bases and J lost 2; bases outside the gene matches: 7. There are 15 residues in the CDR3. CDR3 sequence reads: CASSRLQGVTDTQYF. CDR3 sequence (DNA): TGTGCCAGCAGTCGATTACAGGGGGTCACAGATACGCAGTATTTT.

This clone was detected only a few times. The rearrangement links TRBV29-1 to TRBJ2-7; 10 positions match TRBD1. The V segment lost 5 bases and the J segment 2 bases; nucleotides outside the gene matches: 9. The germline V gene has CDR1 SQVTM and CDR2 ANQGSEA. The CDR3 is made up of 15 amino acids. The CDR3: CSVRRAGQGTYEQYF. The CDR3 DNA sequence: TGCAGCGTTCGTCGCGCGGGACAGGGGACCTACGAGCAGTACTTC.

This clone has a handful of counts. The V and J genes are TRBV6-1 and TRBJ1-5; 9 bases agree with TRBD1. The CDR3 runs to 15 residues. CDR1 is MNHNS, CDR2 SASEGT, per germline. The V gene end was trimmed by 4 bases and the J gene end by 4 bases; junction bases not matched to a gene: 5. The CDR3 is CASSGSGTGNQPQHF. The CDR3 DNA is TGTGCCAGCAGTGGTTCCGGGACAGGGAATCAGCCCCAGCATTTT.

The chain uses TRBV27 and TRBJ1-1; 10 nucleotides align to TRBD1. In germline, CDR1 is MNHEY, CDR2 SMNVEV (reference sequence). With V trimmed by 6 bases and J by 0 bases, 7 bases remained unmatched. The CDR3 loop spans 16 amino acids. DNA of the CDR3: TGTGCCAGCAGCCGACAGGGGGCTTGGATGAACACTGAAGCTTTCTTT. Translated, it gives CASSRQGAWMNTEAFF.

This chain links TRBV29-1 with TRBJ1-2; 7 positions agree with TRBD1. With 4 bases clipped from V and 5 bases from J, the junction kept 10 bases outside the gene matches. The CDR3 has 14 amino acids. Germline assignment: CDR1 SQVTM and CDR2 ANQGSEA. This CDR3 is CSVGGDRETYGYTF. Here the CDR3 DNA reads TGCAGCGTTGGGGGTGACAGGGAAACATATGGCTACACCTTC.